This T cell receptor (beta chain) was identified in a study of cytomegalovirus exposure and HLA in healthy donors. Study-wide results and caveats: An ancestry cluster, one associated with Asian ancestry, reportedly showed fewer N-insertions than the approximately 650-donor mean in a later analysis. Using the classifier, cytomegalovirus status was reportedly diagnosed with high specificity and sensitivity. Follow-up analysis found HLA locus-dependent TCR association rates, highest for DRB1 and lowest for HLA-C.

The PCR ran on 60 Vbeta and 13 Jbeta primers. In the authors' workflow: About 11 million shared chains were among the approximately 82 million unique TCR beta chains that a later analysis counted. Clones were sequenced by immunoSEQ multiplex PCR, and TCRdb holds only the in-frame ones, with some missing. V, J and clone size are taken as reported in that table, and D and trimming were inferred from the DNA itself. This sample has roughly 86,000 clones, with around 74% found just once. The germline V gene encodes CDR1 SEHNR and CDR2 FQNEAQ (reference sequence). The CDR3 runs 16 residues. Note on this clone: The target antigen is unknown. Relative to the germline gene, one junction end is altered; a read error may explain this.

V gene TRBV7-9 combines with J gene TRBJ1-1; unclear D gene. The sequenced material came from PBMCs. This TCR was recovered from a man aged 45 to 65 in good health and CMV-seropositive. Here the CDR3 reads CSSSLMKLGVGTEAFF. CDR3 nucleotide sequence: TGTTCCAGCAGCTTAATGAAGCTGGGAGTGGGGACTGAAGCTTTCTTT. The full variable domain, with the rest looked up from reference TRBV7-9 and TRBJ1-1, is DTGVSQNPRHKITKRGQNVTFRCDPISEHNRLYWYRQTLGQGPEFLTYFQNEAQLEKSRLLSDRFSAERPKGSFSTLEIQRTEQGDSAMYLCSSSLMKLGVGTEAFFGQGTRLTVV.